This T cell receptor beta chain was identified during a study of T cells after yellow fever vaccination. The CDR3 loop spans 15 amino acids. Germline CDR1 and CDR2: SEHNR and FQNEAQ (reference sequence). V was trimmed by 0 bases and J by 5 bases, leaving 12 bases between them. TCRdb passed the 5' RACE reads through MiXCR, listing each CDR3 protein once. Here the sample spans hundreds of thousands of distinct CDR3 sequences, about a fifth being singletons. The sequence came from a man younger than 30 who received the YFV17D yellow fever vaccine. This sample comprised PBMCs, obtained roughly 23 days after the first yellow fever vaccination. This chain links TRBV7-9 with TRBJ2-3, with D possibly matching TRBD2 (6 bases). The CDR3 reads CASSLAGGARDTQYF. The CDR3 bases are TGTGCCAGCAGCTTAGCGGGGGGAGCCAGAGATACGCAGTATTTT. Drawing the rest from reference TRBV7-9 and TRBJ2-3, the complete variable domain is DTGVSQNPRHKITKRGQNVTFRCDPISEHNRLYWYRQTLGQGPEFLTYFQNEAQLEKSRLLSDRFSAERPKGSFSTLEIQRTEQGDSAMYLCASSLAGGARDTQYFGPGTRLTVL.